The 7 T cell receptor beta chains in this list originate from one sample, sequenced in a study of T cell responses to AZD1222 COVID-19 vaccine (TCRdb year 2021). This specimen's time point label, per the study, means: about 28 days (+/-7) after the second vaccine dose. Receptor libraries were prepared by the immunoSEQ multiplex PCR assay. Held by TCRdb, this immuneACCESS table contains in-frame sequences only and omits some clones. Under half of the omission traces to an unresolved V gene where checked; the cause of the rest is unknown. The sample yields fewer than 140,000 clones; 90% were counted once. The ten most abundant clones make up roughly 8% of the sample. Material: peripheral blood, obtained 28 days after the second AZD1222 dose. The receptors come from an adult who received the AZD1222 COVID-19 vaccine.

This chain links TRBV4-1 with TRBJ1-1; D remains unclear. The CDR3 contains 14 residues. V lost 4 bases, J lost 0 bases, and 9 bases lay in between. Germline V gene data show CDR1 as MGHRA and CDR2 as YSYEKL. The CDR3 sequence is CASSRGTVNTEAFF. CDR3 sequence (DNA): TGCGCCAGCAGCCGAGGCACTGTGAACACTGAAGCTTTCTTT.

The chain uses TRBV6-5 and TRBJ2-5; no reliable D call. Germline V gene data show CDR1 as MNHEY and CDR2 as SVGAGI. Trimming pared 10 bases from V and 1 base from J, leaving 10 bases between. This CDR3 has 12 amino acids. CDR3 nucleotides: TGTGCCACCCGGTCTTTCCAAGAGACCCAGTACTTC. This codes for CATRSFQETQYF.

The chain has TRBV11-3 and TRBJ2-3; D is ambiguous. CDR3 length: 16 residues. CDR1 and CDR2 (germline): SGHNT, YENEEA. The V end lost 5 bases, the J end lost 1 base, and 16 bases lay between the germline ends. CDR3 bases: TGTGCCAGCAGCCAAAGAGTAGCCTTGGGCACAGATACGCAGTATTTT. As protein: CASSQRVALGTDTQYF.

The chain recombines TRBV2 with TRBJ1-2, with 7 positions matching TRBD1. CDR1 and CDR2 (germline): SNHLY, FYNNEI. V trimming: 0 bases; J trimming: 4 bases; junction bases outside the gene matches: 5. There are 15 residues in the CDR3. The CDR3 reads CASSEADRQSYGYTF. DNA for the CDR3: TGTGCCAGCAGTGAAGCGGACAGGCAGAGCTATGGCTACACCTTC.

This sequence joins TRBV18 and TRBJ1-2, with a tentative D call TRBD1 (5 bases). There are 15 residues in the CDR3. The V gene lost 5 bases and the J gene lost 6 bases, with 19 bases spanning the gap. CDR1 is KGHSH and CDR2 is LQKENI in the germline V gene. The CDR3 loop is CASSSTGTVFHGYTF. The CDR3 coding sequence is TGTGCCAGCTCATCGACCGGGACCGTTTTTCATGGCTACACCTTC.

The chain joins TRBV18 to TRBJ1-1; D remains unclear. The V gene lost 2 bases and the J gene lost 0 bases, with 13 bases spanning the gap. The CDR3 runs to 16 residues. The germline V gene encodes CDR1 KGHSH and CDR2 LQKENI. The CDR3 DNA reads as TGTGCCAGCTCACCATCCTTTGGGGATATGAACACTGAAGCTTTCTTT. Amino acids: CASSPSFGDMNTEAFF.

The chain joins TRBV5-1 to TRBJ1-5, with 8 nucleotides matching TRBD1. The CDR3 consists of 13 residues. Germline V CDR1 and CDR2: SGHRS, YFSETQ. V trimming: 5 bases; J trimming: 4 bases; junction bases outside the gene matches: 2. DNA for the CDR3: TGCGCCAGCAGTACAGGGGGTAATCAGCCCCAGCATTTT. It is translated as CASSTGGNQPQHF.